This T cell receptor (beta chain) was obtained from a study of neurological immune-mediated disorders. General study results and limits: Expansion of TCR clones was greatest in HTLV-1-associated myelopathy and smallest in multiple sclerosis, where it fell below that of healthy controls.

V lost 6 bases and J lost 0, with 9 bases in between. This CDR3 spans 15 amino acids. This clonotype was detected many times. Its antigen is not known. The method for making cDNA was 5'RACE, and it used 10-nucleotide random UMIs. TCRdb reanalysed the 5' RACE reads using MiXCR and keeps one entry per CDR3 protein. This table has about 95,000 distinct CDR3 sequences, 3.5% appearing once. The sample taken for sequencing was PBMCs. The chain combines TRBV12-3 or TRBV12-4 with TRBJ2-6; D is unresolved. The sequence was obtained from a woman aged 18-29 years with multiple sclerosis. CDR3 bases: TGTGCCAGCAGGGTGACTGGCTCTGGGGCCAACGTCCTGACTTTC. As protein: CASRVTGSGANVLTF.